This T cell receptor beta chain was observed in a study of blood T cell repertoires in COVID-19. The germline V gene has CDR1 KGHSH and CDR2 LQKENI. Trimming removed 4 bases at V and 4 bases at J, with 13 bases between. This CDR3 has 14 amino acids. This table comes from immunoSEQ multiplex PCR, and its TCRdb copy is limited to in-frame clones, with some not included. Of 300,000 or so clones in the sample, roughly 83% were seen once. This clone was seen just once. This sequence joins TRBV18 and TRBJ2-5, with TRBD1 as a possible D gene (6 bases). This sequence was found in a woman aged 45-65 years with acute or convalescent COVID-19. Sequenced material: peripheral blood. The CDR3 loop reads CASSLNEGGETQYF. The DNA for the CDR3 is TGTGCCAGCTCACTCAACGAAGGGGGAGAGACCCAGTACTTC.